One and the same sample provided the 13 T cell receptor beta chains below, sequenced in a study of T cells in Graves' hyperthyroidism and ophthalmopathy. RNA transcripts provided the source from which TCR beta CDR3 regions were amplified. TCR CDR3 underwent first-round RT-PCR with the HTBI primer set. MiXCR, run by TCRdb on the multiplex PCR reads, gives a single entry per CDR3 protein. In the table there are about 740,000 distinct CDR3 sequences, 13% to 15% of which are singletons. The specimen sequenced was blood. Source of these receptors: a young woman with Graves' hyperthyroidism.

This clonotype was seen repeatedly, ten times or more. The CDR3 here is CASSHRDGKAFF. The DNA for the CDR3 is TGTGCCAGCAGTCACAGGGACGGAAAAGCTTTCTTT. The chain has TRBV27 and TRBJ1-1; weak D call: TRBD1 (6 bases). Per germline, CDR1 MNHEY and CDR2 SMNVEV (reference sequence). The V gene lost 5 bases and the J gene lost 9 bases, with 13 bases spanning the gap. This CDR3 is 12 amino acids long.

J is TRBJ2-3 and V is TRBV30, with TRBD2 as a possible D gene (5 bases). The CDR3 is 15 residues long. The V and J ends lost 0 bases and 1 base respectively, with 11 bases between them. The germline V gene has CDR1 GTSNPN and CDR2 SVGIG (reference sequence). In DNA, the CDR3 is TGTGCCTGGAGTGTAGGAGTTAGCGGCACAGATACGCAGTATTTT. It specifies CAWSVGVSGTDTQYF.

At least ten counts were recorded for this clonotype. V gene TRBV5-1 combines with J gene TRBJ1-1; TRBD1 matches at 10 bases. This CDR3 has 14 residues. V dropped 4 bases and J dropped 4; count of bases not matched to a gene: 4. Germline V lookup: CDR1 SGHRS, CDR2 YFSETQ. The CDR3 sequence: CASSTGQGSTEAFF. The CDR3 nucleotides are TGCGCCAGCAGCACGGGACAGGGGAGCACTGAAGCTTTCTTT.

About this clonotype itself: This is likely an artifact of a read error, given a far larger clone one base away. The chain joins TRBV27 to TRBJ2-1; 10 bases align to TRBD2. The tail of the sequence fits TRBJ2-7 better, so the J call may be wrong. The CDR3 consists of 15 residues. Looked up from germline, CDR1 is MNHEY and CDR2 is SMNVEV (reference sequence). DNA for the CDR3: TGTGCCAGCAGTTTAGGGACTAGCGATTACAATGAGCAGTACTTC. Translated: CASSLGTSDYNEQYF.

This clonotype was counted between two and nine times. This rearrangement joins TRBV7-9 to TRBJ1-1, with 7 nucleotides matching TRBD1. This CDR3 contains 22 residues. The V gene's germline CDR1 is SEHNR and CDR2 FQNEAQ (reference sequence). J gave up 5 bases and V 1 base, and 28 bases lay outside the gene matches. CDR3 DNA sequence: TGTGCCAGCAGCTTAGAGGGGGGCGAGGACAGGACCGATTTGCTTCTGGGGACTGAAGCTTTCTTT. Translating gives CASSLEGGEDRTDLLLGTEAFF.

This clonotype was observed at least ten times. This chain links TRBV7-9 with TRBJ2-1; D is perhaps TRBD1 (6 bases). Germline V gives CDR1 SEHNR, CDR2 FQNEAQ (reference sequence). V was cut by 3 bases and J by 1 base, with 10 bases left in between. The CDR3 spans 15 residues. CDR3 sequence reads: CASSFSGQSYNEQFF. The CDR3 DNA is TGTGCCAGCAGCTTTTCCGGACAGTCCTACAATGAGCAGTTCTTC.

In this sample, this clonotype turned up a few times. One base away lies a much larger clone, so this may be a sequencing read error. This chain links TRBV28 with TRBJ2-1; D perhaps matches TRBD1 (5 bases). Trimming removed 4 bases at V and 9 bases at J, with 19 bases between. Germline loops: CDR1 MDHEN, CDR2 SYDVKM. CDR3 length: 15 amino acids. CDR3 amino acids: CASSYLTGPDSEQFF. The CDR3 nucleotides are TGTGCCAGCAGTTACCTAACAGGTCCAGACAGTGAGCAGTTCTTC. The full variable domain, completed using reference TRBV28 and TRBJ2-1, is DVKVTQSSRYLVKRTGEKVFLECVQDMDHENMFWYRQDPGLGLRLIYFSYDVKMKEKGDIPEGYSVSREKKERFSLILESASTNQTSMYLCASSYLTGPDSEQFFGPGTRLTVL.

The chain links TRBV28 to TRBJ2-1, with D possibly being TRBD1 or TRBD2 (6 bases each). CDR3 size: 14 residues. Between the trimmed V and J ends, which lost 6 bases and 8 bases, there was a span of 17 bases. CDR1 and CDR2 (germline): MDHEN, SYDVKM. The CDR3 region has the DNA TGTGCCAGCAGCCCTATCTGGGGGGCATATGAGCAGTTCTTC. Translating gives CASSPIWGAYEQFF.

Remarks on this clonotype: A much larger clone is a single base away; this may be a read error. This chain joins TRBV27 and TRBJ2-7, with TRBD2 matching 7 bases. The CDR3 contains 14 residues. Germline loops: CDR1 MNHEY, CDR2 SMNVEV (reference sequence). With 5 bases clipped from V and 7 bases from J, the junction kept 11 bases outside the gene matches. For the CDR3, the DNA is TGTGCCAGCAGTAAGGCGGGAGAAAAGGATGAGCAGTACTTC. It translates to CASSKAGEKDEQYF.

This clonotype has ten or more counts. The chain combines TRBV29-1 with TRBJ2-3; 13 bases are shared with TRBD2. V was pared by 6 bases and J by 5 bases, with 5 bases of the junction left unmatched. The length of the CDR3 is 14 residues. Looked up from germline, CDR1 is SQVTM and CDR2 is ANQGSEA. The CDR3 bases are TGCAGCGTAGAAACTAGCGGGGGGGTAGATACGCAGTATTTT. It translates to CSVETSGGVDTQYF.

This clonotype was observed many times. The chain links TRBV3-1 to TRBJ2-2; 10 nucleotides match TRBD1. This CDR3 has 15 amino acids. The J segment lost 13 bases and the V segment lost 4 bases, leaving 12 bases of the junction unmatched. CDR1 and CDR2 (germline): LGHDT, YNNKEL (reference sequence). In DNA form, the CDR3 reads TGTGCCAGCAGCCGACCGGGACAGGGGAAGAGGATGCTGTTTTTT. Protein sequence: CASSRPGQGKRMLFF.

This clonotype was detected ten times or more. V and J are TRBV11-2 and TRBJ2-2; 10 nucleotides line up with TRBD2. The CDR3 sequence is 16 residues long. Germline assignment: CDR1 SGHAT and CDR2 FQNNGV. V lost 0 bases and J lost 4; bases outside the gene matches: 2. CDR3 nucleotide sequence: TGTGCCAGCAGCTTAGAACTAGCGGGAACCACCGGGGAGCTGTTTTTT. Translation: CASSLELAGTTGELFF.

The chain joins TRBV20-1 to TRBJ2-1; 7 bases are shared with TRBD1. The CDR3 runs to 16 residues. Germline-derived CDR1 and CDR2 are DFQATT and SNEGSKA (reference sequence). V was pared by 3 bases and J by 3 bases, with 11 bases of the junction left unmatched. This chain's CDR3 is CSASEQGSSFYNEQFF. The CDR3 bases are TGCAGTGCTAGTGAACAGGGGTCCTCGTTCTACAATGAGCAGTTCTTC.